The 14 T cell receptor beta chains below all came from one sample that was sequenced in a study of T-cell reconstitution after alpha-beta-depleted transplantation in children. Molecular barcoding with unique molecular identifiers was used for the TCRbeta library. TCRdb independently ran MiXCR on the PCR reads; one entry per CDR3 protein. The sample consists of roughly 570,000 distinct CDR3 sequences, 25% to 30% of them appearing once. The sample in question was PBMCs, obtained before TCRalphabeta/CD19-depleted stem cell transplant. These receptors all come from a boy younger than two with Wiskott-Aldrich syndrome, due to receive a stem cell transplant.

The CDR3 DNA is TGCAGTGGGCTAGCGGGAAACAATGAGCAGTTCTTC. It is translated as CSGLAGNNEQFF. This chain uses TRBV20-1 with TRBJ2-1, with 9 positions matching TRBD2. The V segment lost 7 bases and the J segment 5 bases; nucleotides outside the gene matches: 3. The CDR3 consists of 12 residues. Looked up from germline, CDR1 is DFQATT and CDR2 is SNEGSKA (reference sequence).

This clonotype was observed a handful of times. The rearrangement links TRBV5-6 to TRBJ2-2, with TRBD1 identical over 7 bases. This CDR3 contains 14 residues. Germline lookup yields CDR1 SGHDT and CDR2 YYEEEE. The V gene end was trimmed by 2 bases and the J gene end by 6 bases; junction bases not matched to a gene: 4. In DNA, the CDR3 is TGTGCCAGCAGCTTTACAGGGGTCGCCGGGGAGCTGTTTTTT. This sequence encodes CASSFTGVAGELFF. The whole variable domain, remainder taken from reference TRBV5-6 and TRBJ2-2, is DAGVTQSPTHLIKTRGQQVTLRCSPKSGHDTVSWYQQALGQGPQFIFQYYEEEERQRGNFPDRFSGHQFPNYSSELNVNALLLGDSALYLCASSFTGVAGELFFGEGSRLTVL.

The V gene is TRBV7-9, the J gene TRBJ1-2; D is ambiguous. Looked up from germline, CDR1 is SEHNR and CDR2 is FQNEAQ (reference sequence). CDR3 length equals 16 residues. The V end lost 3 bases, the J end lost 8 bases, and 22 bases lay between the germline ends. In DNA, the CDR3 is TGTGCCAGCAGCTTCTTTTTCGGACGGGTCGCATCGGGCTACACCTTC. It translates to CASSFFFGRVASGYTF.

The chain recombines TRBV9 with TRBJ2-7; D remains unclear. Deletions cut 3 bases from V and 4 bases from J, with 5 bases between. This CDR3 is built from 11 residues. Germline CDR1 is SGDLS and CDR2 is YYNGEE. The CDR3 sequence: CASSGHYEQYF. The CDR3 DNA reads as TGTGCCAGCAGCGGCCATTACGAGCAGTACTTC.

CDR3 DNA: TGTGCCATTGGGGATATTAGCAATCAGCCCCAGCATTTT. This codes for CAIGDISNQPQHF. The chain uses TRBV10-3 and TRBJ1-5; D call uncertain. There are 13 residues in the CDR3. V was pared by 9 bases and J by 0 bases, with 9 bases between. Germline CDR1 is ENHRY and CDR2 is SYGVKD.

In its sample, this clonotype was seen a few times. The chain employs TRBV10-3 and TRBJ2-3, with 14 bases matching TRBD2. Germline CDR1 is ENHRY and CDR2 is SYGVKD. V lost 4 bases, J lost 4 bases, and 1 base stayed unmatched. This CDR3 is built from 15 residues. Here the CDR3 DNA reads TGTGCCATCAGTGTGACTAGCGGGAGGGCAGATACGCAGTATTTT. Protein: CAISVTSGRADTQYF.

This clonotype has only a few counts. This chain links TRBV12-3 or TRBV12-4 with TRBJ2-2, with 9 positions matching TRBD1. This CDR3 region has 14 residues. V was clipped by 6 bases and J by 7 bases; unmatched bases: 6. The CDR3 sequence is CASRITGGYGELFF. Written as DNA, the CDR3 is TGTGCCAGCAGGATAACAGGGGGCTACGGGGAGCTGTTTTTT.

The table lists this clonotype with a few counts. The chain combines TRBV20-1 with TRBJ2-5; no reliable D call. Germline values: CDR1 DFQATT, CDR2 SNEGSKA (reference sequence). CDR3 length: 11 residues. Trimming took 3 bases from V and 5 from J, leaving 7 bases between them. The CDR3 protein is CSASAEETQYF. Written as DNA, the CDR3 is TGCAGTGCTAGCGCGGAGGAGACCCAGTACTTC.

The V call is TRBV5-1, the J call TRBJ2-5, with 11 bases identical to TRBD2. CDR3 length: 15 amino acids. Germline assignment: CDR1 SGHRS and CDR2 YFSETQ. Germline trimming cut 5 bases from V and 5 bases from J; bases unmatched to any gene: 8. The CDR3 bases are TGCGCCAGCAGTCATAGCGGGAGGGCCGGGGAGACCCAGTACTTC. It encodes CASSHSGRAGETQYF.

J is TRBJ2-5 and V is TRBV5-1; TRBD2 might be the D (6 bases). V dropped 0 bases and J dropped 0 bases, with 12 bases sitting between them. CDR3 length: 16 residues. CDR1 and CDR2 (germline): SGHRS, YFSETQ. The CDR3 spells CASSLARGTDQETQYF. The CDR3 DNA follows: TGCGCCAGCAGCTTGGCCAGAGGGACTGACCAAGAGACCCAGTACTTC.

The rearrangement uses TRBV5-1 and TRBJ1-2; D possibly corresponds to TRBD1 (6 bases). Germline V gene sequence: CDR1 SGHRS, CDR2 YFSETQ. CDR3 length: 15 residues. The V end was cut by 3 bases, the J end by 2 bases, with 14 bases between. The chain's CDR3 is CASSYLRTENYGYTF. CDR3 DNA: TGCGCCAGCAGCTACCTACGGACAGAGAACTATGGCTACACCTTC.

In DNA, the CDR3 is TGTGCCAGCAGCTTAAAGCCTAGCGGGACTAATGAGCAGTTCTTC. It specifies CASSLKPSGTNEQFF. The chain links TRBV7-2 to TRBJ2-1, with 9 bases identical to TRBD2. The trim removed 2 bases at V and 7 bases at J, leaving 6 bases unmatched. The CDR3 has 15 amino acids. Germline V CDR1 and CDR2: SGHTA, FQGNSA.

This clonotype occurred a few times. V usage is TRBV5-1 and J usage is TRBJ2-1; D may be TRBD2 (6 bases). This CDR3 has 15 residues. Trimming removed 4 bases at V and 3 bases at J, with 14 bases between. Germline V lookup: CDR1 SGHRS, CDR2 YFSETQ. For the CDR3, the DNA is TGCGCCAGCAGCCCGGTGCGCGGGGACTACAATGAGCAGTTCTTC. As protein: CASSPVRGDYNEQFF.

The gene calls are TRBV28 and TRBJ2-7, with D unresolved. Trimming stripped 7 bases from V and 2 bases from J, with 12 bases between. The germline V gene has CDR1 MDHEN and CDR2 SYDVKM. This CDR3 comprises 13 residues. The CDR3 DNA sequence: TGTGCCAGCACCACAACCGGACCCTACGAGCAGTACTTC. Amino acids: CASTTTGPYEQYF.